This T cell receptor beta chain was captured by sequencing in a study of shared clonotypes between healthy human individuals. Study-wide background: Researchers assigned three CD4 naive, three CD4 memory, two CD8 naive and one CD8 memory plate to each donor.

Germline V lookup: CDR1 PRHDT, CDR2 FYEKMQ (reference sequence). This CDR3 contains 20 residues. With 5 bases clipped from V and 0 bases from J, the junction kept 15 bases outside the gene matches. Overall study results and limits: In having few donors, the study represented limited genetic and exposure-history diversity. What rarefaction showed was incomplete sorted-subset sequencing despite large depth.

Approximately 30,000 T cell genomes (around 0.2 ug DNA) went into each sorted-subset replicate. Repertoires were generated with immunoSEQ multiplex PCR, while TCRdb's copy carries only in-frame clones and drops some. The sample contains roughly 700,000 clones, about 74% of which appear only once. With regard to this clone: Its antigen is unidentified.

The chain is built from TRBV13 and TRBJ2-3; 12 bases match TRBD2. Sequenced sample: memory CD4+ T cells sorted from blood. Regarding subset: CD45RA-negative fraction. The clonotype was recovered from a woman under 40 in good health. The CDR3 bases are TGTGCCAGCAGCCTGACTAGCGGGAGAGGGAGAATTGGGAGCACAGATACGCAGTATTTT. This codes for CASSLTSGRGRIGSTDTQYF.